This section outlines one TCR beta chain sequence together with its context. Antigen: not known. Using immunoSEQ multiplex PCR, the repertoire was profiled, and TCRdb retains in-frame clones only, with some absent. Found here are around 150,000 clones, approximately 92% of them singletons; the top ten hold roughly 3.1%. This sample was included in a study of T cell responses to AZD1222 COVID-19 vaccine. Whole-study findings and limits: Only a handful of individuals given AZD1222 were seropositive at baseline. The study sampled repertoires only after the peak T cell response. The sample set comprised mostly white British donors with more females, and clonal diversity was possibly underestimated.

V lost 0 bases, J lost 0 bases, and 0 bases stayed unmatched. CDR3 length: 15 amino acids. Germline V gives CDR1 MNHEY, CDR2 SMNVEV (reference sequence). This chain uses TRBV27 with TRBJ1-1, with TRBD1 matching 8 bases. This TCR derives from an adult who received the AZD1222 COVID-19 vaccine. The sequenced sample was peripheral blood, obtained 28 days after the second AZD1222 dose. The CDR3 DNA reads TGTGCCAGCAGTTTATCGGACAGGGTGAACACTGAAGCTTTCTTT. Translated: CASSLSDRVNTEAFF.